Below are 8 T cell receptor beta chains sequenced from a single sample in a study of blood T cell repertoires in COVID-19. Data came from immunoSEQ multiplex PCR; TCRdb stores just in-frame clones and leaves some out. In the table there are a few hundred thousand clones, 84% of which are singletons. The source material was peripheral blood. The receptors derive from a woman aged 55-69 years with acute or convalescent COVID-19.

This chain connects TRBV10-3 to TRBJ1-5, with 11 bases identical to TRBD1. Per the germline V gene, CDR1 is ENHRY and CDR2 is SYGVKD. CDR3 length: 14 amino acids. The junction had 2 bases not matched to a gene; V was cut back by 6 bases and J by 4 bases. CDR3: CAISGQGANQPQHF. CDR3 in DNA: TGTGCCATCAGCGGACAGGGGGCTAATCAGCCCCAGCATTTT.

J is TRBJ2-1 and V is TRBV24-1; the match to TRBD1 covers 10 bases. The CDR3 loop spans 17 amino acids. Germline V gene sequence: CDR1 KGHDR, CDR2 SFDVKD. After removal of 2 bases from V and 5 bases from J, the junction contained 8 bases not matched to a gene. CDR3 amino acids: CATSDSPGTGENNEQFF. The DNA of the CDR3 is TGTGCCACCAGTGATTCCCCCGGGACAGGGGAGAACAATGAGCAGTTCTTC.

This chain connects TRBV5-8 to TRBJ1-1; 7 bases align to TRBD1. V shed 1 base and J 3 bases; nucleotides not matched to a gene: 6. Per the germline V gene, CDR1 is SGHTS and CDR2 is YDEGEE. The length of the CDR3 is 15 residues. The chain's CDR3 is CASSLTGVVDTEAFF. CDR3 bases: TGTGCCAGCAGCTTGACAGGGGTTGTCGACACTGAAGCTTTCTTT.

J is TRBJ2-2 and V is TRBV7-9; the match to TRBD1 covers 7 bases. Trimming at V came to 1 base and at J to 9 bases, leaving 5 bases not matched to a gene. This CDR3 spans 14 amino acids. Germline assignment: CDR1 SEHNR and CDR2 FQNEAQ (reference sequence). Here the CDR3 reads CASSLERGRRELFF. In nucleotides, the CDR3 is TGTGCCAGCAGCTTAGAGAGGGGGCGTCGGGAGCTGTTTTTT. Together with reference TRBV7-9 and TRBJ2-2, the CDR3 gives the full variable domain: DTGVSQNPRHKITKRGQNVTFRCDPISEHNRLYWYRQTLGQGPEFLTYFQNEAQLEKSRLLSDRFSAERPKGSFSTLEIQRTEQGDSAMYLCASSLERGRRELFFGEGSRLTVL.

The J gene is TRBJ1-1, the V gene TRBV27, with a possible D match to TRBD1 (5 bases). CDR1 and CDR2 from the germline V gene are MNHEY and SMNVEV (reference sequence). The V and J ends lost 3 bases and 3 bases respectively, with 8 bases between them. There are 13 residues in the CDR3. For the CDR3, the DNA is TGTGCCAGCAGTTTCAAGGGGTACACTGAAGCTTTCTTT. Translated: CASSFKGYTEAFF.

The chain is built from TRBV5-1 and TRBJ2-1, with 13 bases matching TRBD2. J was trimmed by 4 bases and V by 3 bases; bases with no gene match: 4. The CDR3 extends over 16 amino acids. Germline V gene sequence: CDR1 SGHRS, CDR2 YFSETQ. The CDR3 DNA is TGCGCCAGCAGCTCGGGACTAGCGGGGATGTACAATGAGCAGTTCTTC. Encoded protein: CASSSGLAGMYNEQFF. The full variable domain, its missing parts supplied by reference TRBV5-1 and TRBJ2-1, is KAGVTQTPRYLIKTRGQQVTLSCSPISGHRSVSWYQQTPGQGLQFLFEYFSETQRNKGNFPGRFSGRQFSNSRSEMNVSTLELGDSALYLCASSSGLAGMYNEQFFGPGTRLTVL.

The gene calls are TRBV28 and TRBJ1-2, with TRBD1 matching over 10 bases. V gave up 6 bases and J gave up 0 bases; unmatched junction bases: 13. In germline, CDR1 is MDHEN, CDR2 SYDVKM. The CDR3 length is 18 residues. CDR3 amino acids: CASRLMTGGNEANYGYTF. The CDR3, as DNA: TGTGCCAGCAGACTGATGACAGGGGGCAATGAAGCTAACTATGGCTACACCTTC.

The chain joins TRBV9 to TRBJ2-3; tentative D call: TRBD2 (6 bases). Germline loops: CDR1 SGDLS, CDR2 YYNGEE. V lost 1 base, J lost 3 bases, and 12 bases lay in between. The CDR3 spans 15 residues. CDR3 sequence reads: CASSVRGGETDTQYF. CDR3 DNA sequence: TGTGCCAGCAGCGTAAGGGGAGGAGAGACAGATACGCAGTATTTT.